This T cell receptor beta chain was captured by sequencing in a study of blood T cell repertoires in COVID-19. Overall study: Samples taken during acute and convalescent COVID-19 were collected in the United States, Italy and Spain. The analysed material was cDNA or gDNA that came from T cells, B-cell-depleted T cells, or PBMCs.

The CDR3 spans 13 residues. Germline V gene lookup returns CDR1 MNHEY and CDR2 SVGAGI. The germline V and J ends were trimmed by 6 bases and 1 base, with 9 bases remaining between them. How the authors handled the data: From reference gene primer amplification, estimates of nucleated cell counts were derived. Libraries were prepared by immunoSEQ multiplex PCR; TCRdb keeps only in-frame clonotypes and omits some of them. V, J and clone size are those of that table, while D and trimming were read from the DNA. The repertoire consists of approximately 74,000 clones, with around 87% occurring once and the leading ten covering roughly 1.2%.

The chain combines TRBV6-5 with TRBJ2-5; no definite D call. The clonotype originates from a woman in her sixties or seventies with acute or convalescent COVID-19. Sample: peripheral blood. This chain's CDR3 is CASSRLIQETQYF. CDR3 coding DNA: TGTGCCAGCAGCCGACTGATCCAAGAGACCCAGTACTTC.